The rows below give T cell receptor beta chains drawn from one sample of a study of T cells in Graves' hyperthyroidism and ophthalmopathy. TCRdb passed the multiplex PCR reads through MiXCR, listing each CDR3 protein once. The table includes 550,000 to 700,000 distinct CDR3 sequences, about 45% detected once. Sequencing was performed on peripheral blood or thyroid tissue (not recorded which). The origin of the receptors is an adult woman with Graves' disease, either hyperthyroidism or ophthalmopathy (not recorded which). Both conserved end residues are part of each CDR3. A D gene is named only where the DNA matches it firmly. A row's size may be missing; if present it is once, few, many or a size class.

clone_size j_call v_call d_call cdr3_nt cdr3_aa
many TRBJ2-7 TRBV9 TRBD2 TGTGCCAGCAGCTTCGGACTAGCAGAACCCTACGAGCAGTACTTC CASSFGLAEPYEQYF
many TRBJ1-6 TRBV28 - TGTGCCAGCACTGGACTGAGGGATTCACCCCTCCACTTT CASTGLRDSPLHF
few TRBJ1-5 TRBV5-4 - TGTGCCAGCAGCGCGACGGGGGATTGGGAGACCCAGCATTTT CASSATGDWETQHF
- TRBJ2-7 TRBV11-2 - TGTGCCAGCAGCTCTACAGGGTCTCGTGCCTACGAGCAGTACTTC CASSSTGSRAYEQYF
- TRBJ1-2 TRBV24-1 - TGTGCCACTTCCCAAGGACCGTTCTATGGCTACACCTTC CATSQGPFYGYTF
many TRBJ1-5 TRBV4-2 TRBD1 TGTGCCAGCAGCCAACCCCTGGGGACAGGGAATCAGCCCCAGCATTTT CASSQPLGTGNQPQHF
- TRBJ1-3 TRBV20-1 - TGCAGTGCTAGAGATCAGGTGATGCAGGGAAACACCATATATTTT CSARDQVMQGNTIYF
- TRBJ2-5 TRBV5-1 TRBD2 TGCGCCAGCAGCTTGCCCCTAGCGGGTGATGAGACCCAGTACTTC CASSLPLAGDETQYF
- TRBJ1-2 TRBV29-1 - TGCAGCGTTGGCCCGGGGGGGGGCTACACCTTC CSVGPGGGYTF
few TRBJ1-1 TRBV30 - TGTGCCTGGAACCGGGGCGGTACCACTGAAGCTTTCTTT CAWNRGGTTEAFF
few TRBJ2-7 TRBV6-5 TRBD1 TGTGCCAGCAGTTTTCCGGGACAGAGAATCTACGAGCAGTACTTC CASSFPGQRIYEQYF
many TRBJ2-7 TRBV24-1 TRBD1 TGTGCCACCAGTGATTCGACGACAGGGGCGGAAGAGCAGTACTTC CATSDSTTGAEEQYF
- TRBJ2-5 TRBV25-1 TRBD1 TGTGCCAGCAGTGAATATGGGAACAGGGGGCGTGAGACCCAGTACTTC CASSEYGNRGRETQYF
many TRBJ1-3 TRBV6-6 TRBD1 TGTGCCAGCAGACAGGGGGCTGGAAACACCATATATTTT CASRQGAGNTIYF
- TRBJ2-5 TRBV6-6 - TGTGCCAGCAGAAGAGACCCCACGACCCAGTACTTC CASRRDPTTQYF
many TRBJ1-2 TRBV10-3 - TGTGCCACCTACTCCGACCTCTCCGGCGGCTACACCTTC CATYSDLSGGYTF
few TRBJ1-5 TRBV5-6 - TGTGCCAGCAGCTTTACGGTCGAGGGTCGCAATCAGCCCCAGCATTTT CASSFTVEGRNQPQHF
few TRBJ1-2 TRBV29-1 - TGCAGCTCATCCCATGGGATGGGTGGCTACACCTTC CSSSHGMGGYTF
- TRBJ1-5 TRBV20-1 - TGCAGTGCAAACCGCGGTGGGTCTCAGCCCCAGCATTTT CSANRGGSQPQHF
many TRBJ1-3 TRBV12-3/TRBV12-4 - TGCGCCAGCAGCTTGGAAGGGTTCTCTGGAAACACCATATATTTT CASSLEGFSGNTIYF
- TRBJ1-6 TRBV9 - TGTGCCAGCAGCGTAGAGATACTTGGGGAAGCCCTCCACTTT CASSVEILGEALHF
many TRBJ2-5 TRBV7-9 - TGTGCCAGCATTGTCCAGCACCAAGAGACCCAGTACTTC CASIVQHQETQYF
many TRBJ1-1 TRBV5-1 TRBD1 TGCGCCAGCAGCTTGACAGGGGGCGACACTGAAGCTTTCTTT CASSLTGGDTEAFF
many TRBJ2-3 TRBV7-2 TRBD2 TGTGCCAGCAGCAGGGGGACTAGCGTCCGAACAGATACGCAGTATTTT CASSRGTSVRTDTQYF
- TRBJ2-3 TRBV20-1 - TGCAGTGCTACGGGCGGATCCACAGATACGCAGTATTTT CSATGGSTDTQYF
many TRBJ2-7 TRBV5-1 TRBD1 TGCGCCAGCAGTGTCACAGGGGGCTTATACGAGCAGTACTTC CASSVTGGLYEQYF
- TRBJ2-7 TRBV10-3 TRBD2 TGTGCCGTCGCCTTCGAAGGGACTAACTACGAGCAGTACTTC CAVAFEGTNYEQYF
- TRBJ1-1 TRBV20-1 TRBD1 TGCAGTGCGGGGACAGGGTACACTGAAGCTTTCTTT CSAGTGYTEAFF
many TRBJ2-2 TRBV6-5 TRBD2 TGTGCCATCAGGGAGGGCCGCAGTCACGGGGAGCTGTTTTTT CAIREGRSHGELFF
many TRBJ2-7 TRBV20-1 TRBD1 TGCAGTGCTAGAGTTATCCCAGGGGGCGGTTACGAGCAGTACTTC CSARVIPGGGYEQYF
many TRBJ1-1 TRBV19 TRBD1 TGTGCCAGTAGCCGGACAGGGCTCGGCACTGAAGCTTTCTTT CASSRTGLGTEAFF
many TRBJ1-6 TRBV28 - TGTGCCAGCAGGCCACCAGGGGCTAATTCACCCCTCCACTTT CASRPPGANSPLHF
few TRBJ2-7 TRBV29-1 - TGCAGCGTTGGGGACCACTACGAGCAGTACTTC CSVGDHYEQYF
many TRBJ2-5 TRBV20-1 TRBD2 TGCAGTGCTAGAGTTGCTAGCGGGACCTCAGAGCAGTACTTC CSARVASGTSEQYF
few TRBJ1-1 TRBV30 TRBD1 TGTGCCTGGAGCCGGACAGGGTTGGAGTACACTGAAGCTTTCTTT CAWSRTGLEYTEAFF
- TRBJ2-5 TRBV7-2 TRBD1 TGTGCCAGCAGCGTCACGACAGGGTTCCAAGAGACCCAGTACTTC CASSVTTGFQETQYF
- TRBJ2-7 TRBV9 - TGTGCCAGCAGCGTAGATCAGGGGTCCCACGAGCAGTACTTC CASSVDQGSHEQYF
- TRBJ2-5 TRBV7-3 - TGTGCCAGCAGCCCAGGGGGGCATCAAGAGACCCAGTACTTC CASSPGGHQETQYF
many TRBJ1-2 TRBV6-6 TRBD1 TGTGCCGGATTTCGGACAGGTAGAAACTATGGCTACACCTTC CAGFRTGRNYGYTF
- TRBJ1-3 TRBV7-6 - TGTGCCAGCAGCTTAGGTCGTGCGGGGGCGTATGGAAACACCATATATTTT CASSLGRAGAYGNTIYF
- TRBJ1-6 TRBV10-3 - TGTGCCATCAGTGAGACCAAAGGGGGGTCCCTCCACTTT CAISETKGGSLHF
- TRBJ2-7 TRBV20-1 TRBD2 TGCAGTGCGACCAAGGGGACTAGCGGGTCCTACGAGCAGTACTTC CSATKGTSGSYEQYF
many TRBJ2-7 TRBV11-2 - TGTGCCAGCAGCGAACAGGGTGCGGCGGACGAGCAGTACTTC CASSEQGAADEQYF
- TRBJ1-1 TRBV11-2 - TGTGCCAGCAGCTGGGAGTCGGGGTACGGCTACACTGAAGCTTTCTTT CASSWESGYGYTEAFF
- TRBJ2-3 TRBV14 - TGTGCCAGCAGCCCGGGGGACCGGGCCCGGGGATCCACGCAGTATTTT CASSPGDRARGSTQYF
- TRBJ2-6 TRBV30 - TGTGCCCGGCTGACTACTGGGGCCGACGTCCTGACTTTC CARLTTGADVLTF
- TRBJ2-5 TRBV28 - TGTGCCAGCAGTTTAGATTCCCAGTACTTC CASSLDSQYF
- TRBJ2-7 TRBV7-2 - - CASSSCSARGQTYEQYF